Described below is a single TCR beta chain sequence and its context. Its antigen is still unknown. Researchers used template switching to add UMIs featuring a 6-nucleotide sample barcode. With about 15 and 9 cycles respectively, two nested PCRs were carried out on TCRalpha and TCRbeta cDNA. TCRdb re-analyzed the 5' RACE reads; it lists each CDR3 protein once, without DNA. The sample holds fewer than 550,000 distinct CDR3 sequences. The data stem from a study of monozygotic twins with inflammatory bowel disease. Study-level points and caveats: Perhaps reflecting limited power, concordant and discordant twins did not differ in repertoire similarity.

No sorting of T cells preceded isolation of total RNA from whole blood. The CDR3 runs 16 residues. Looked up from germline, CDR1 is MNHEY and CDR2 is SVGEGT. The chain carries TRBV6-2 or TRBV6-3 and TRBJ2-1; the TCRdb D gene call, TRBD2, has no DNA to confirm it. The clonotype originates from a human donor with ulcerative colitis or Crohn's disease, or a healthy co-twin of an affected twin (not recorded which). The sequenced sample consisted of blood. CDR3 in amino acids: CASSYIAGRSEGEQFF.